Listed below are T cell receptor beta chains from one sample, sequenced in a study of blood T cell repertoires in COVID-19. This table comes from immunoSEQ multiplex PCR, and its TCRdb copy is limited to in-frame clones, with some not included. The table shows a few hundred thousand clones, with 85% to 90% occurring only once. Sequenced: peripheral blood. These receptor sequences come from a woman aged 55-69 years with COVID-19, enrolled during active disease. The CDR3 runs from the conserved cysteine through the conserved F or W. A D gene is named only where the DNA matches it firmly. Expanded clones are given a class, and other clones once, few, many or no size at all.

j_call v_call clone_size cdr3_length d_call cdr3_aa cdr3_nt
TRBJ2-2 TRBV7-2 NA 15 TRBD2 CASSPPQRGAGELFF TGTGCCAGCAGCCCACCCCAGCGGGGTGCCGGGGAGCTGTTTTTT
TRBJ2-3 TRBV18 once 13 NA CASSGQNTDTQYF TGTGCCAGCTCAGGACAAAACACAGATACGCAGTATTTT
TRBJ1-2 TRBV6-5 once 16 NA CASSYSGRDFDYGYTF TGTGCCAGCAGTTACTCCGGCAGGGACTTCGACTATGGCTACACCTTC
TRBJ2-7 TRBV28 NA 12 TRBD1 CATNDRDYEQYF TGTGCCACTAATGACAGGGACTACGAGCAGTACTTC
TRBJ1-5 TRBV7-8 NA 15 NA CASSRWLDSNQPQHF TGTGCCAGCAGCCGGTGGCTCGATAGCAATCAGCCCCAGCATTTT
TRBJ1-2 TRBV12-2 NA 23 NA CASRLSDDEGQVEVGLKGYGYTF TGTGCAAGTCGCTTATCGGACGATGAGGGACAGGTGGAGGTAGGGCTCAAAGGATATGGCTACACCTTC
TRBJ1-1 TRBV28 NA 16 TRBD1 CASRYDRGSLDTEAFF TGTGCCAGCAGGTACGACAGGGGGTCCCTGGACACTGAAGCTTTCTTT
TRBJ1-4 TRBV2 NA 15 NA CASSQRGQPGEKLFF TGTGCCAGCAGTCAAAGGGGCCAGCCGGGTGAAAAACTGTTTTTT
TRBJ2-7 TRBV4-3 once 15 TRBD1 CASSQPGQGAYEQYF TGCGCCAGCAGCCAACCGGGACAGGGGGCTTACGAGCAGTACTTC
TRBJ1-1 TRBV6-6 NA 14 NA CASSYLVQNTEAFF TGTGCCAGCAGTTACTTAGTTCAGAACACTGAAGCTTTCTTT
TRBJ2-7 TRBV27 NA 13 TRBD1 CASSSGTGKGQYF TGTGCCAGCAGTTCCGGGACAGGGAAGGGGCAGTACTTC
TRBJ1-1 TRBV18 few 15 NA CASSPLQGVQAEAFF TGTGCCAGCTCACCCCTACAGGGAGTTCAAGCTGAAGCTTTCTTT
TRBJ2-7 TRBV27 once 15 TRBD1 CASSLAPDRSYEQYF TGTGCCAGCAGTTTAGCGCCGGACAGGTCCTACGAGCAGTACTTC
TRBJ2-1 TRBV6-6 NA 14 NA CASSYNSVYNEQFF TGTGCCAGCAGTTACAACTCTGTTTACAATGAGCAGTTCTTC
TRBJ2-1 TRBV15 NA 16 TRBD2 CATSRVSGISHNEQFF TGTGCCACCAGCAGAGTAAGCGGGATAAGCCACAATGAGCAGTTCTTC
TRBJ1-5 TRBV19 NA 14 NA CASRPDIKHQPQHF TGTGCCAGTAGACCCGACATAAAACATCAGCCCCAGCATTTT
TRBJ1-5 TRBV19 NA 16 TRBD1 CASSGGTGGGLQPQHF TGTGCCAGTAGTGGGGGAACAGGGGGTGGGCTTCAGCCCCAGCATTTT
TRBJ2-7 TRBV28 NA 14 NA CASSFSDRPYEQYF TGTGCCAGCAGTTTTTCCGACAGGCCCTACGAGCAGTACTTC
TRBJ1-6 TRBV25-1 NA 18 NA CASRANLPGVNYNSPLHF TGTGCCAGCAGAGCAAACTTACCAGGGGTTAACTATAATTCACCCCTCCACTTT
TRBJ2-5 TRBV24-1 NA 11 NA CATSDPRAQYF TGTGCCACCAGTGATCCGCGGGCCCAGTACTTC
TRBJ2-6 TRBV6-2/TRBV6-3 NA 17 NA CASSKPLQGSGANVLTF TGTGCCAGCAGTAAACCCCTCCAGGGATCCGGGGCCAACGTCCTGACTTTC
TRBJ1-5 TRBV5-1 NA 16 NA CASSWGPGQSNQPQHF TGCGCCAGCAGCTGGGGACCGGGACAAAGCAATCAGCCCCAGCATTTT
TRBJ1-1 TRBV3-1/TRBV3-2 NA 12 NA CASSQMSTEAFF TGTGCCAGCAGCCAAATGAGCACTGAAGCTTTCTTT
TRBJ1-4 TRBV5-5 few 17 NA CASSLTFWVERNEKLFF TGTGCCAGCAGCTTGACATTTTGGGTTGAGCGTAATGAAAAACTGTTTTTT
TRBJ2-1 TRBV27 NA 14 NA CASSLEAPDNEQFF TGTGCCAGCAGTTTGGAAGCGCCCGACAATGAGCAGTTCTTC
TRBJ2-6 TRBV28 NA 15 TRBD2 CASSTRGVGANVLTF TGTGCCAGCAGTACCCGGGGGGTCGGGGCCAACGTCCTGACTTTC
TRBJ1-5 TRBV28 NA 12 NA CASSFVGQPQHF TGTGCCAGCAGTTTTGTCGGTCAGCCCCAGCATTTT